This TCR beta chain was captured in a study of T cell responses to AZD1222 COVID-19 vaccine (dated by TCRdb to the early 2020s). Regarding the research as a whole: A total of 233 trial participants underwent TCR sequencing, of whom under 220 had received two doses of AZD1222 and 26 had received two doses of the MenACWY control vaccine. Trial participants were enrolled by age into 18-55, 56-69 and 70-plus year subgroups, with roughly 150, 30 and 60 TCR-sequenced participants respectively. The investigation overall reported the following: Participants were mostly white British and included more females than males, and it was suggested by the authors that clonal diversity may have been underestimated. Only a handful of AZD1222 recipients were SARS-CoV-2 seropositive at baseline, limiting conclusions about previously exposed vaccinees. Reportedly, almost half of the unique spike-specific TCRs recognized epitopes lying outside the regions that are mutated in the B.1.351 and B.1.1.7 variants. No day 14 peak-response samples were available, so repertoires were characterized only after the peak T cell response. The 56-69-year group was small, and its depth increase did not reach significance, likely because of low power. The whole spike protein was spanned by vaccine-associated CD4 TCRs, and dominant responses were seen in regions 160-218 and 743-854. A significant rise in spike-specific TCR breadth and depth was observed after two AZD1222 doses relative to day 0 and relative to MenACWY recipients.

The CDR3 regions of human TCRbeta chains were analyzed by immunosequencing. The paper's data handling went like this. Repertoire TCRs were checked for matches against a reference library of SARS-CoV-2-specific TCRs that had been generated using the MIRA antigen-specificity platform. Breadth meant the fraction of unique TCRs that were SARS-CoV-2-associated, whereas depth meant the fraction of total T cells that were SARS-CoV-2-associated. Using the MIRA data, each spike-specific TCR was assigned both to the spike region to which the TCR was reactive and to a CD4 or CD8 class. Log10-transformed breadth and depth values were compared by one-way ANOVA with Sidak's multiple comparisons tests. Here the immuneACCESS table is served through TCRdb, limited to in-frame sequences with V and J called. Missing clones are a known gap in these copies; in checked studies unresolved V genes cover under half, and the rest lacks a known reason. D and trimming were read from the DNA, whereas the V and J calls and clone size are those reported in that table. The sample includes over 90,000 clones, with 90% to 95% observed a single time. The top ten hold roughly 3.1% of the sample.

The sample's time point label, in plain terms: about 28 days (+/-7) after the second vaccine dose. Because spike-specific TCR depth and breadth did not differ between the two schedules, AZD1222 recipients who got a second dose at roughly 4 weeks were pooled with those who got a second dose at roughly 12 weeks. Vaccinee samples were obtained from the UK trials COV001 and COV002, which included a single-blind randomized controlled phase 2/3 trial of AZD1222 (ChAdOx1 nCoV-19) in healthy adults. For TCRbeta chain sequencing, PBMC samples from trial participants were taken at day 0 and at day 28 after the second dose. A word on this clone: What antigen it recognizes has not been identified. Nothing much larger sits one base from this clone, and base qualities are not available.

The receptor comes from an adult who received the AZD1222 COVID-19 vaccine. This specimen was peripheral blood, taken 28 days after the second AZD1222 dose.

The bases are TGTGCCAGCAGTCTGACAGGGGCGGGCAATCAGCCCCAGCATTTT. Its coded protein is CASSLTGAGNQPQHF. The chain links TRBV27 with TRBJ1-5, with 8 central nucleotides matching TRBD1. CDR3 length: 15 amino acids, cysteine to phenylalanine. Only the CDR3 DNA is retained, 45 bases long and in frame from the first base. From a lookup of the germline V gene (reference sequence), CDR1 and CDR2 are MNHEY and SMNVEV. V has 5 bases trimmed and J has 2 bases trimmed; junction bases matching no gene number 5.